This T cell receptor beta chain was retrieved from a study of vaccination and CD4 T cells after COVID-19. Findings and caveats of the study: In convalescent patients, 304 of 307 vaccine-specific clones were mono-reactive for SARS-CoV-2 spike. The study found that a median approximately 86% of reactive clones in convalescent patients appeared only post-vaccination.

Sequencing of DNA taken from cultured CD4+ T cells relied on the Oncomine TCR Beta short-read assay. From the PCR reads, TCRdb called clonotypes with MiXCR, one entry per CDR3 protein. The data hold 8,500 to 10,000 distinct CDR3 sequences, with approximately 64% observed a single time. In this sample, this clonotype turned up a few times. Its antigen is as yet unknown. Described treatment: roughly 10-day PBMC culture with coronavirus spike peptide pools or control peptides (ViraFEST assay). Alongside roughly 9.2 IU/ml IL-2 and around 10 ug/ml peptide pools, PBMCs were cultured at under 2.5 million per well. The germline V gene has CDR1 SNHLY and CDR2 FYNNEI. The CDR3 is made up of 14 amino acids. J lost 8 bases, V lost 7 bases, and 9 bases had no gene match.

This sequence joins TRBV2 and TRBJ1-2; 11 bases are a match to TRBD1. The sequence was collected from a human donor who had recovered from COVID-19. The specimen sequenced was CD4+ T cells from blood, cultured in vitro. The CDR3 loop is CASNPDRGRGGYTF. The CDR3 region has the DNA TGTGCCAGCAACCCGGACAGGGGGCGAGGGGGCTACACCTTC.